These T cell receptor beta chains were read from a single sample in a study of vaccination and CD4 T cells after COVID-19. Their recognized antigens are unknown. TCRdb analysed the PCR reads with MiXCR anew, one entry per CDR3 protein. The data contain tens of thousands of distinct CDR3 sequences, 58% of them singletons. The sample comprised CD4+ T cells from blood, cultured in vitro. The receptors stem from a human donor who had recovered from COVID-19. The CDR3 runs from the conserved cysteine through the conserved F or W. The order of the fields is D gene, V gene, clone size, J gene, CDR3 protein, CDR3 DNA. A D gene is named only where the DNA matches it firmly. A clone size is listed for some rows: how often the clone was seen (once, few, many), or a class if it is expanded.

d_gene: .
v_gene: TRBV12-3/TRBV12-4
abundance: few
j_gene: TRBJ1-1
CDR3aa: CASYPARGGGTEAFF
CDR3nt: TGTGCCAGCTACCCAGCGAGGGGGGGCGGCACTGAAGCTTTCTTT

d_gene: TRBD1
v_gene: TRBV11-3
abundance: .
j_gene: TRBJ2-1
CDR3aa: CASSILGQGVHEQFF
CDR3nt: TGTGCCAGCAGCATCCTAGGACAGGGGGTCCATGAGCAGTTCTTC

d_gene: .
v_gene: TRBV24-1
abundance: .
j_gene: TRBJ1-3
CDR3aa: CATSPDPGSGNTIYF
CDR3nt: TGTGCCACCAGTCCCGACCCGGGCAGTGGAAACACCATATATTTT

d_gene: .
v_gene: TRBV19
abundance: .
j_gene: TRBJ1-1
CDR3aa: CASSIIGEGEAFF
CDR3nt: TGTGCCAGTAGTATTATCGGGGAAGGTGAAGCTTTCTTT

d_gene: .
v_gene: TRBV4-1
abundance: .
j_gene: TRBJ1-6
CDR3aa: CASSQGETNSPLHF
CDR3nt: TGCGCCAGCAGCCAAGGGGAGACTAATTCACCCCTCCACTTT

d_gene: .
v_gene: TRBV6-1
abundance: .
j_gene: TRBJ2-7
CDR3aa: CASKEGGLGEQYF
CDR3nt: TGTGCCAGCAAGGAGGGGGGTCTCGGCGAGCAGTACTTC

d_gene: .
v_gene: TRBV4-3
abundance: .
j_gene: TRBJ1-2
CDR3aa: CASSQDSLYGYTF
CDR3nt: TGCGCCAGCAGCCAGGACAGCCTCTATGGCTACACCTTC

d_gene: TRBD1
v_gene: TRBV4-3
abundance: few
j_gene: TRBJ1-2
CDR3aa: CASSQRWGSTGVNYGYTF
CDR3nt: TGCGCCAGCAGCCAACGATGGGGTTCGACAGGGGTTAACTATGGCTACACCTTC

d_gene: .
v_gene: TRBV6-4
abundance: .
j_gene: TRBJ2-7
CDR3aa: CASSGEQYF
CDR3nt: TGTGCCAGCAGCGGTGAGCAGTACTTC

d_gene: .
v_gene: TRBV27
abundance: .
j_gene: TRBJ1-1
CDR3aa: CASSHLSGPNTEAFF
CDR3nt: TGTGCCAGCAGTCACCTTTCAGGTCCGAACACTGAAGCTTTCTTT

d_gene: .
v_gene: TRBV2
abundance: .
j_gene: TRBJ2-2
CDR3aa: CASGPKGFISTGELFF
CDR3nt: TGTGCCAGCGGACCCAAGGGGTTTATTTCTACCGGGGAGCTGTTTTTT

d_gene: TRBD1
v_gene: TRBV2
abundance: once
j_gene: TRBJ2-7
CDR3aa: CASRSGTGGLYEQYF
CDR3nt: TGTGCCAGCAGGTCTGGGACAGGGGGGCTCTACGAGCAGTACTTC

d_gene: .
v_gene: TRBV10-3
abundance: .
j_gene: TRBJ2-2
CDR3aa: CAISDGTTGELFF
CDR3nt: TGTGCCATCAGTGATGGAACGACCGGGGAGCTGTTTTTT

d_gene: .
v_gene: TRBV12-3/TRBV12-4
abundance: few
j_gene: TRBJ2-7
CDR3aa: CASSSGRRTPYEQYF
CDR3nt: TGTGCCAGCAGTTCGGGACGTAGGACCCCCTACGAGCAGTACTTC

d_gene: TRBD2
v_gene: TRBV28
abundance: .
j_gene: TRBJ2-5
CDR3aa: CASSLFPSGVQETQYF
CDR3nt: TGTGCCAGCAGTTTATTTCCTAGCGGAGTCCAAGAGACCCAGTACTTC

d_gene: TRBD1
v_gene: TRBV5-6
abundance: few
j_gene: TRBJ2-7
CDR3aa: CASSLAGQGSHEQYF
CDR3nt: TGTGCCAGCAGCTTGGCTGGACAGGGGTCCCACGAGCAGTACTTC

d_gene: .
v_gene: TRBV6-5
abundance: .
j_gene: TRBJ1-2
CDR3aa: CASSSRGRPRGGYTF
CDR3nt: TGTGCCAGCAGTTCCAGGGGCAGGCCCCGAGGTGGCTACACCTTC

d_gene: .
v_gene: TRBV7-7
abundance: few
j_gene: TRBJ2-3
CDR3aa: CASSSGGKTDTQYF
CDR3nt: TGTGCTAGCAGCTCAGGGGGGAAAACAGATACGCAGTATTTT

d_gene: TRBD1
v_gene: TRBV7-9
abundance: .
j_gene: TRBJ2-3
CDR3aa: CASSHPGQGAYTQYF
CDR3nt: TGTGCCAGCAGCCATCCGGGACAGGGGGCGTATACGCAGTATTTT

d_gene: .
v_gene: TRBV6-2/TRBV6-3
abundance: .
j_gene: TRBJ1-2
CDR3aa: CASSLLSNYGYTF
CDR3nt: TGTGCCAGCAGCCTACTTAGTAACTATGGCTACACCTTC

d_gene: .
v_gene: TRBV19
abundance: .
j_gene: TRBJ1-5
CDR3aa: CASSIIWQEGNQPQHF
CDR3nt: TGTGCCAGTAGTATAATTTGGCAGGAGGGCAATCAGCCCCAGCATTTT

d_gene: .
v_gene: TRBV27
abundance: .
j_gene: TRBJ1-1
CDR3aa: CASSWAGRTEAFF
CDR3nt: TGTGCCAGCAGTTGGGCAGGGCGCACTGAAGCTTTCTTT

d_gene: .
v_gene: TRBV19
abundance: .
j_gene: TRBJ1-2
CDR3aa: CASSILAGVYDGYTF
CDR3nt: TGTGCCAGTAGTATCCTGGCAGGGGTTTATGATGGCTACACCTTC

d_gene: .
v_gene: TRBV5-1
abundance: .
j_gene: TRBJ1-1
CDR3aa: CASSLVGGDTEAFF
CDR3nt: TGCGCCAGCAGCCTGGTCGGGGGTGACACTGAAGCTTTCTTT

d_gene: .
v_gene: TRBV20-1
abundance: .
j_gene: TRBJ1-1
CDR3aa: CSASRTAGTTEAFF
CDR3nt: TGCAGTGCTAGTCGGACAGCGGGGACAACTGAAGCTTTCTTT

d_gene: TRBD1
v_gene: TRBV20-1
abundance: .
j_gene: TRBJ1-1
CDR3aa: CSAAGGLTEAFF
CDR3nt: TGCAGTGCGGCAGGGGGCCTCACTGAAGCTTTCTTT

d_gene: TRBD2
v_gene: TRBV20-1
abundance: .
j_gene: TRBJ2-7
CDR3aa: CSARKTGLAVYEQYF
CDR3nt: TGCAGTGCTAGAAAGACCGGACTAGCGGTTTACGAGCAGTACTTC

d_gene: .
v_gene: TRBV20-1
abundance: .
j_gene: TRBJ2-3
CDR3aa: CSASLRGVSTDTQYF
CDR3nt: TGCAGTGCTAGTCTTCGCGGAGTGAGCACAGATACGCAGTATTTT

d_gene: .
v_gene: TRBV2
abundance: .
j_gene: TRBJ1-6
CDR3aa: CASRGQMGSPLHF
CDR3nt: TGTGCCAGCAGAGGTCAGATGGGTTCACCCCTCCACTTT

d_gene: TRBD2
v_gene: TRBV2
abundance: .
j_gene: TRBJ2-2
CDR3aa: CASTTERGGTGELFF
CDR3nt: TGTGCCAGCACTACTGAGCGGGGGGGCACCGGGGAGCTGTTTTTT

d_gene: TRBD1
v_gene: TRBV10-3
abundance: .
j_gene: TRBJ2-2
CDR3aa: CAISPTGSNTGELFF
CDR3nt: TGTGCCATCAGTCCGACAGGGAGCAACACCGGGGAGCTGTTTTTT

d_gene: .
v_gene: TRBV7-2
abundance: .
j_gene: TRBJ1-4
CDR3aa: CASSSLVANEKLFF
CDR3nt: TGTGCCAGCAGCTCCTTAGTGGCTAATGAAAAACTGTTTTTT

d_gene: .
v_gene: TRBV30
abundance: .
j_gene: TRBJ1-1
CDR3aa: CAWRTGQLNTEAFF
CDR3nt: TGTGCCTGGAGGACCGGACAGCTGAACACTGAAGCTTTCTTT

d_gene: TRBD1
v_gene: TRBV6-2/TRBV6-3
abundance: few
j_gene: TRBJ2-7
CDR3aa: CASSSIDRVIYEQYF
CDR3nt: TGTGCCAGCAGTTCCATAGACAGGGTTATCTACGAGCAGTACTTC

d_gene: TRBD1
v_gene: TRBV20-1
abundance: .
j_gene: TRBJ1-2
CDR3aa: CSARPWTGANYGYTF
CDR3nt: TGCAGTGCTAGGCCTTGGACAGGGGCAAACTATGGCTACACCTTC

d_gene: TRBD2
v_gene: TRBV7-2
abundance: once
j_gene: TRBJ2-3
CDR3aa: CASSHTTSGGADTQYF
CDR3nt: TGTGCCAGCAGCCACACTACTAGCGGGGGGGCAGATACGCAGTATTTT

d_gene: .
v_gene: TRBV11-2
abundance: .
j_gene: TRBJ2-1
CDR3aa: CATTTWGRGGSSYNEQFF
CDR3nt: TGTGCCACCACTACCTGGGGGCGCGGGGGAAGCTCCTACAATGAGCAGTTCTTC

d_gene: TRBD1
v_gene: TRBV7-2
abundance: .
j_gene: TRBJ1-1
CDR3aa: CASSLSRTGSRYTEAFF
CDR3nt: TGTGCCAGCAGCTTAAGCCGGACAGGGTCTAGGTACACTGAAGCTTTCTTT

d_gene: .
v_gene: TRBV5-4
abundance: .
j_gene: TRBJ1-2
CDR3aa: CASSLTDSYGYTF
CDR3nt: TGTGCCAGCAGCCTGACGGATTCCTATGGCTACACCTTC

d_gene: .
v_gene: TRBV6-5
abundance: few
j_gene: TRBJ1-2
CDR3aa: CASSSSEHYGYTF
CDR3nt: TGTGCCAGCAGTTCGAGTGAGCACTATGGCTACACCTTC

d_gene: .
v_gene: TRBV6-5
abundance: .
j_gene: TRBJ2-7
CDR3aa: CASSFLDAGEQYF
CDR3nt: TGTGCCAGCAGTTTCTTGGATGCGGGCGAGCAGTACTTC

d_gene: TRBD1
v_gene: TRBV20-1
abundance: .
j_gene: TRBJ1-1
CDR3aa: CSARRTGGKTEAFF
CDR3nt: TGCAGTGCTAGACGGACAGGGGGCAAGACTGAAGCTTTCTTT

d_gene: TRBD1
v_gene: TRBV6-1
abundance: .
j_gene: TRBJ1-2
CDR3aa: CASSQDRDNYGYTF
CDR3nt: TGTGCCAGCAGCCAGGACAGGGATAACTATGGCTACACCTTC

d_gene: TRBD2
v_gene: TRBV2
abundance: few
j_gene: TRBJ2-5
CDR3aa: CASLAVPQETQYF
CDR3nt: TGTGCCAGTCTAGCGGTACCCCAAGAGACCCAGTACTTC

d_gene: .
v_gene: TRBV6-1
abundance: .
j_gene: TRBJ2-2
CDR3aa: CASGGRGSNTGELFF
CDR3nt: TGTGCCAGCGGGGGTCGCGGCTCGAACACCGGGGAGCTGTTTTTT

d_gene: .
v_gene: TRBV20-1
abundance: .
j_gene: TRBJ2-5
CDR3aa: CSAQDQETQYF
CDR3nt: TGCAGTGCTCAGGACCAAGAGACCCAGTACTTC

d_gene: TRBD1
v_gene: TRBV6-5
abundance: few
j_gene: TRBJ1-5
CDR3aa: CASSSRQGYQPQHF
CDR3nt: TGTGCCAGCAGTTCCCGACAGGGATACCAGCCCCAGCATTTT

d_gene: TRBD1
v_gene: TRBV6-1
abundance: once
j_gene: TRBJ2-3
CDR3aa: CASRGQAAGPDTQYF
CDR3nt: TGTGCCAGCCGTGGACAGGCGGCCGGACCAGATACGCAGTATTTT

d_gene: .
v_gene: TRBV12-3/TRBV12-4
abundance: few
j_gene: TRBJ1-2
CDR3aa: CASSTGGGGEGYTF
CDR3nt: TGTGCCAGCAGCACAGGAGGGGGAGGTGAGGGCTACACCTTC

d_gene: TRBD1
v_gene: TRBV7-8
abundance: .
j_gene: TRBJ1-6
CDR3aa: CASSLTGTASSYNSPLHF
CDR3nt: TGTGCCAGCAGCTTAACGGGGACAGCGAGCTCCTATAATTCACCCCTCCACTTT

d_gene: TRBD1
v_gene: TRBV27
abundance: few
j_gene: TRBJ2-3
CDR3aa: CASSFRQGMSTDTQYF
CDR3nt: TGTGCCAGCAGTTTCCGACAGGGAATGAGCACAGATACGCAGTATTTT

d_gene: .
v_gene: TRBV20-1
abundance: .
j_gene: TRBJ2-3
CDR3aa: CSARKGGTDTQYF
CDR3nt: TGCAGTGCTAGAAAAGGCGGCACAGATACGCAGTATTTT

d_gene: TRBD2
v_gene: TRBV7-3
abundance: .
j_gene: TRBJ2-1
CDR3aa: CASSPSTSVSYNEQFF
CDR3nt: TGTGCCAGCAGCCCTTCGACTAGCGTCTCCTACAATGAGCAGTTCTTC

d_gene: .
v_gene: TRBV7-3
abundance: .
j_gene: TRBJ1-1
CDR3aa: CASTQWHGSEAFF
CDR3nt: TGTGCCAGCACCCAATGGCACGGTTCTGAAGCTTTCTTT

d_gene: .
v_gene: TRBV6-5
abundance: .
j_gene: TRBJ1-5
CDR3aa: CASSYSRYSNQPQHF
CDR3nt: TGTGCCAGCAGTTACTCTCGGTATAGCAATCAGCCCCAGCATTTT